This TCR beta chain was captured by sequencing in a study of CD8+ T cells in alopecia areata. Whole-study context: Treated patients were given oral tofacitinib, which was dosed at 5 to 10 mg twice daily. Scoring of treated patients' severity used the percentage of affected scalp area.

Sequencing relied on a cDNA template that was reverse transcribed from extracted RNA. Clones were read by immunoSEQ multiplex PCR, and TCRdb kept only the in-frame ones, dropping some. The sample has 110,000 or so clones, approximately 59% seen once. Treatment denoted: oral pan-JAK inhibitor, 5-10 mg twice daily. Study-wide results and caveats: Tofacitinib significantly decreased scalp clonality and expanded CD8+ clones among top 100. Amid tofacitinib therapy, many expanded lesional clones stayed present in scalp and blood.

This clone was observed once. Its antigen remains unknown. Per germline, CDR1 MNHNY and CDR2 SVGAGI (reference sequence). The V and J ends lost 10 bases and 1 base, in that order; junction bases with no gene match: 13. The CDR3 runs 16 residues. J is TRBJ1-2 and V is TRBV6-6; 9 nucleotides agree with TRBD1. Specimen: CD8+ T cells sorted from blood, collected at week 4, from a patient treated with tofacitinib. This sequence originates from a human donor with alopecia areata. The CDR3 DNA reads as TGTGCCACCTACGGCGGGACAGGGAGGGTTAACTATGGCTACACCTTC. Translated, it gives CATYGGTGRVNYGYTF.